This TCR beta chain was obtained from a study of cytomegalovirus exposure and HLA in healthy donors. Germline-derived CDR1 and CDR2 are KGHSH and LQKENI. The CDR3 sequence is 13 residues long. Trimming cost V 3 bases and J 1 base, with 6 bases left between them. In regard to this clone: Antigen specificity is unknown. Additional DNA sequences in this sample encode the identical CDR3.

The PCR was carried out with 60 Vbeta primers and 13 Jbeta primers. Produced via immunoSEQ multiplex PCR; TCRdb's table is partial and in-frame only. The sample includes 150,000 or so clones, about three quarters seen only once; the top ten take around 3.6%. Findings and caveats of the study: Later work found that TCR association rates differed between HLA loci; DRB1 had the most and HLA-C the fewest.

Sequencing used PBMCs. This TCR was recovered from a male donor in good health and CMV-seronegative. V usage is TRBV18 and J usage is TRBJ1-1, with D uncertain. The CDR3 sequence is CASSPSQNTEAFF. In nucleotides, the CDR3 is TGTGCCAGCTCACCCTCACAGAACACTGAAGCTTTCTTT.